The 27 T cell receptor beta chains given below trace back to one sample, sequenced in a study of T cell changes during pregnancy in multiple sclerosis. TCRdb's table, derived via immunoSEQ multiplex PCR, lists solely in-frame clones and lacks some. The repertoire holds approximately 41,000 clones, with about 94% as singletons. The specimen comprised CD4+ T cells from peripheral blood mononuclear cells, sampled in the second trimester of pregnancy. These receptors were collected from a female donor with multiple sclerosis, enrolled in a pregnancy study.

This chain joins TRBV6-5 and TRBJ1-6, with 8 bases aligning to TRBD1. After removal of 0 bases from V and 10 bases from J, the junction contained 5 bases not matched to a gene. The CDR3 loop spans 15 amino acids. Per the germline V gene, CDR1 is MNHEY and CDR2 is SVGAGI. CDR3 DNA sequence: TGTGCCAGCAGTTACTCAGGCAGGGGGCAATCACCCCTCCACTTT. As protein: CASSYSGRGQSPLHF.

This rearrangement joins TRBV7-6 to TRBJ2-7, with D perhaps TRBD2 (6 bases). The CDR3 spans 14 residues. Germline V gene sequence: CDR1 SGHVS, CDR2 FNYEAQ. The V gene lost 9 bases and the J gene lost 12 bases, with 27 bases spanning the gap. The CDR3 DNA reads TGTGCCAGTTCGACCGGGGCCACCTCCGGAGGGCTGTACTTC. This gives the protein CASSTGATSGGLYF.

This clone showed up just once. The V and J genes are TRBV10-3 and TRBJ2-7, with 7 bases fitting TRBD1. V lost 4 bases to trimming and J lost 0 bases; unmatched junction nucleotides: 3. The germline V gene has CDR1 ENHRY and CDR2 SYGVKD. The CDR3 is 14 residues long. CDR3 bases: TGTGCCATCAGTGTCCGGGACAGCTCCTACGAGCAGTACTTC. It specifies CAISVRDSSYEQYF.

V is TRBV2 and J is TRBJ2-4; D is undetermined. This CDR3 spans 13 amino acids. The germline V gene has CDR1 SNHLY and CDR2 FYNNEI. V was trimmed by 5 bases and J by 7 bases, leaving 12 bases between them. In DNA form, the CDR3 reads TGTGCCAGCAGTTTTAACAGAGAGAACATTCAGTACTTC. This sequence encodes CASSFNRENIQYF.

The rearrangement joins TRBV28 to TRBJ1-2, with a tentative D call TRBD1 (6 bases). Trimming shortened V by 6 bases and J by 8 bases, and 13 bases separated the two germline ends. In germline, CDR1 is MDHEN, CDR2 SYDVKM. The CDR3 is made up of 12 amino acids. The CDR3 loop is CASRGDTFGYTF. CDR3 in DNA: TGTGCCAGCAGGGGGGACACCTTCGGCTACACCTTC.

DNA of the CDR3: TGTGCCATCAGTGGGGCGGGGGCGCAAGGCACTGAAGCTTTCTTT. Its translation: CAISGAGAQGTEAFF. J is TRBJ1-1 and V is TRBV10-3; D may be TRBD1 (6 bases). The CDR3 sequence is 15 residues long. The V gene's germline CDR1 is ENHRY and CDR2 SYGVKD. Trimming took off 4 bases at V and 4 bases at J, with 16 bases between the two ends.

CDR3 residues: CASSPLGSSRTDTQYF. The CDR3 DNA follows: TGTGCCAGCTCCCCCTTAGGGTCTAGCCGAACCGATACGCAGTATTTT. This chain links TRBV18 with TRBJ2-3; a possible D gene is TRBD2 (5 bases). The germline V gene has CDR1 KGHSH and CDR2 LQKENI. Trimming removed 6 bases from V and 6 bases from J, with 22 bases in between. This CDR3 contains 16 residues. The variable domain in full, with the rest retrieved from reference TRBV18 and TRBJ2-3, is NAGVMQNPRHLVRRRGQEARLRCSPMKGHSHVYWYRQLPEEGLKFMVYLQKENIIDESGMPKERFSAEFPKEGPSILRIQQVVRGDSAAYFCASSPLGSSRTDTQYFGPGTRLTVL.

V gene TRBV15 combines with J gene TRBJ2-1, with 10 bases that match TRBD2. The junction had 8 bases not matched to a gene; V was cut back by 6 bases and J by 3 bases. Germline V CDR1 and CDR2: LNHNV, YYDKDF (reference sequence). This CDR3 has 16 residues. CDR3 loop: CATRPTSGSFYNEQFF. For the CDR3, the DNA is TGTGCCACCAGGCCGACTAGCGGGTCATTCTACAATGAGCAGTTCTTC.

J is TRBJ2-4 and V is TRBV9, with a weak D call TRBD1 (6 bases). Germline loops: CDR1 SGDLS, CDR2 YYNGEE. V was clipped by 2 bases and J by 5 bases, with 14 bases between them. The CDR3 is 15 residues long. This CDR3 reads CASSVLDSWENIQYF. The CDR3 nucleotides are TGTGCCAGCAGCGTCCTGGACAGTTGGGAAAACATTCAGTACTTC.

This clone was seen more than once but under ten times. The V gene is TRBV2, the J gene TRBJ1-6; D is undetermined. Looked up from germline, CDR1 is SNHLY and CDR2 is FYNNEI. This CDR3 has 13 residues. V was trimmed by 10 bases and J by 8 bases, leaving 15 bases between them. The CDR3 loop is CATGVKVDSPLHF. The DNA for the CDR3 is TGTGCCACCGGAGTGAAGGTTGATTCACCCCTCCACTTT.

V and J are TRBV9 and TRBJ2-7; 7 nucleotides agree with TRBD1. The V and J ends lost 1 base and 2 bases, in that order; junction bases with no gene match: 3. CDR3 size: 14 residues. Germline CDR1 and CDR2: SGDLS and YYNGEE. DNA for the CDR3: TGTGCCAGCAGCGTATGGGACAGTCCCTACGAGCAGTACTTC. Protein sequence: CASSVWDSPYEQYF.

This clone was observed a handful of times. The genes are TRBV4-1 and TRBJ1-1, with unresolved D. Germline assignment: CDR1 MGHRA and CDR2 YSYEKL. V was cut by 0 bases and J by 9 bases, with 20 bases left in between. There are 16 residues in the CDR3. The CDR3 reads CASSQDEGPGWVQAFF. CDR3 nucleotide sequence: TGCGCCAGCAGCCAAGATGAGGGTCCGGGATGGGTTCAAGCTTTCTTT.

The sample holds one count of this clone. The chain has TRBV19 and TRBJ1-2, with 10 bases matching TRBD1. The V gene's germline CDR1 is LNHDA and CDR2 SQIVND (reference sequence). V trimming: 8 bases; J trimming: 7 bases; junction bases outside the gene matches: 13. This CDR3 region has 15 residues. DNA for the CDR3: TGTGCCAGTGCCACACCGGGACAGGGGATTCGTGGCTACACCTTC. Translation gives CASATPGQGIRGYTF.

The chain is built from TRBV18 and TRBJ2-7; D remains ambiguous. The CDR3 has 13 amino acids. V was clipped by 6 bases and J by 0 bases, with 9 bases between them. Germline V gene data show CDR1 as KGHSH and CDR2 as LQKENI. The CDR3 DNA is TGTGCCAGCTCGCCTACCCTCTCCTACGAGCAGTACTTC. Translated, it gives CASSPTLSYEQYF.

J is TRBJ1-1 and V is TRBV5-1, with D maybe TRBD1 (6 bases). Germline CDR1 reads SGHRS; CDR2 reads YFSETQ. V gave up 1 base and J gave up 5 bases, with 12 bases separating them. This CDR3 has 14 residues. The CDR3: CASSLQGTLTEAFF. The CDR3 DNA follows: TGCGCCAGCAGCTTGCAAGGGACACTGACTGAAGCTTTCTTT. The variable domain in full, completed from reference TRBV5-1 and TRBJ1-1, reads KAGVTQTPRYLIKTRGQQVTLSCSPISGHRSVSWYQQTPGQGLQFLFEYFSETQRNKGNFPGRFSGRQFSNSRSEMNVSTLELGDSALYLCASSLQGTLTEAFFGQGTRLTVV.

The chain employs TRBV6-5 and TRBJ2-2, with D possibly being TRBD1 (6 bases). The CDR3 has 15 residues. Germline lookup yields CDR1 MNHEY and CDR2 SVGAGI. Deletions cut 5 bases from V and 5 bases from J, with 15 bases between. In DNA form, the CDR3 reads TGTGCCAGCAGTCGGGGTAAAAGGGGGACCGGGGAGCTGTTTTTT. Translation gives CASSRGKRGTGELFF.

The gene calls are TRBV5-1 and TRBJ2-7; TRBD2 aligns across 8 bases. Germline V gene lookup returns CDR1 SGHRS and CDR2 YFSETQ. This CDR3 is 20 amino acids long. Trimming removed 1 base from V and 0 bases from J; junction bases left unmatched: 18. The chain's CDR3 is CASSLKGVGSPGTSSYEQYF. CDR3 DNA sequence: TGCGCCAGCAGCTTGAAAGGTGTAGGAAGCCCAGGGACTAGCTCCTACGAGCAGTACTTC.

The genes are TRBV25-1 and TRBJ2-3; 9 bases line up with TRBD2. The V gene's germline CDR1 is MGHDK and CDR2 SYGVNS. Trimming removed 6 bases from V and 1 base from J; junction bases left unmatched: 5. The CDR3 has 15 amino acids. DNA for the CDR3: TGTGCCAGCAGGGCGGGGGGGGGTGGCACAGATACGCAGTATTTT. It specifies CASRAGGGGTDTQYF.

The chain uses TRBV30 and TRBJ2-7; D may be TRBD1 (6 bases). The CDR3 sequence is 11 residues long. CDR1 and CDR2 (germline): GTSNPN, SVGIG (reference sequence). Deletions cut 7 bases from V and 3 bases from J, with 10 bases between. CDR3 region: CAYTDSYEQYF. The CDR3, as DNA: TGTGCCTATACGGACAGCTACGAGCAGTACTTC.

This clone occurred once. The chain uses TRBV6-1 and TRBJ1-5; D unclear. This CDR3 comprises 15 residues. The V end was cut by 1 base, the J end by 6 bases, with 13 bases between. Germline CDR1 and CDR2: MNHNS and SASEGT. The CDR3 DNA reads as TGTGCCAGCAGTGAAGGGAGGGAACGAAGTCAGCCCCAGCATTTT. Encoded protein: CASSEGRERSQPQHF.

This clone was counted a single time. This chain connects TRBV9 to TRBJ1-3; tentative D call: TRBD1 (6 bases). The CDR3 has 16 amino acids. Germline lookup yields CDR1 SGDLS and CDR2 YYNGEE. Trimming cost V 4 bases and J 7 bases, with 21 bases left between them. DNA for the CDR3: TGTGCCAGCAGCATGACAGGCCAGAACCTTAGGAACACCATATATTTT. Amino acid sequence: CASSMTGQNLRNTIYF.

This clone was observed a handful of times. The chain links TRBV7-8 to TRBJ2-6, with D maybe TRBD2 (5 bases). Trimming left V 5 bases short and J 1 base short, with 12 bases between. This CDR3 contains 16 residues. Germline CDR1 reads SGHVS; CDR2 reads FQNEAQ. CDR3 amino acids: CASSPRTGSGANVLTF. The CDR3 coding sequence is TGTGCCAGCAGCCCTCGGACTGGGTCTGGGGCCAACGTCCTGACTTTC.

The CDR3 nucleotides read TGTGCCAGCAGGGGGACAGGTGACTCCTATGGCTACACCTTC. It yields the protein CASRGTGDSYGYTF. This chain connects TRBV5-4 to TRBJ1-2; 8 nucleotides match TRBD1. Per germline, CDR1 SGHNT and CDR2 YYREEE (reference sequence). The CDR3 sequence is 14 residues long. J lost 4 bases, V lost 5 bases, and 7 bases had no gene match.

The CDR3 sequence: CASADFSNQPQHF. CDR3 nucleotide sequence: TGTGCCAGTGCAGACTTTAGCAATCAGCCCCAGCATTTT. This chain joins TRBV19 and TRBJ1-5; unclear D gene. V lost 8 bases and J 0 bases, leaving 8 bases between the germline ends. The CDR3 has 13 amino acids. CDR1 is LNHDA, CDR2 SQIVND, per germline (reference sequence). The variable domain in full, completed from reference TRBV19 and TRBJ1-5, reads DGGITQSPKYLFRKEGQNVTLSCEQNLNHDAMYWYRQDPGQGLRLIYYSQIVNDFQKGDIAEGYSVSREKKESFPLTVTSAQKNPTAFYLCASADFSNQPQHFGDGTRLSIL.

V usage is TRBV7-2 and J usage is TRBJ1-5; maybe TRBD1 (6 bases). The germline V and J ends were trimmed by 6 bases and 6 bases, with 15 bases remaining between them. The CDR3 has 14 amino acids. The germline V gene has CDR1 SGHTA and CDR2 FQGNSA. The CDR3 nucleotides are TGTGCCAGCAGTCACCAAACAGGGACTCAGCCCCAGCATTTT. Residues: CASSHQTGTQPQHF.

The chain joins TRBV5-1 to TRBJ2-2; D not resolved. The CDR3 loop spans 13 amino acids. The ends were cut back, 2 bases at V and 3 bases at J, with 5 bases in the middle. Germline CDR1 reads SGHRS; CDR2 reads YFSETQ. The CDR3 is CASSFPYTGELFF. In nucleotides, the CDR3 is TGCGCCAGCAGCTTTCCCTACACCGGGGAGCTGTTTTTT.

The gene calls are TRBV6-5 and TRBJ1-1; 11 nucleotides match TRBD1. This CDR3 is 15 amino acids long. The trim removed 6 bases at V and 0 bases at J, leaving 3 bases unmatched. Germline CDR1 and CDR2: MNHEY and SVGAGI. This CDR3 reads CASRPDRGLNTEAFF. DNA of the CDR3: TGTGCCAGCAGGCCGGACAGGGGGCTGAACACTGAAGCTTTCTTT.